A selection of T cell receptor beta chains follows, all from one sample in a study of T-cell reconstitution after alpha-beta-depleted transplantation in children. TCRdb called the PCR reads again in MiXCR, with one record for every CDR3 protein. The sample includes fewer than 200,000 distinct CDR3 sequences, 6% to 7% of them seen just once. The sequencing used PBMCs from the stem cell graft donor, collected from the stem cell graft. All receptors derive from a human donor who donated a stem cell graft to a child with Wiskott-Aldrich syndrome. CDR3s include the opening cysteine and the closing phenylalanine or tryptophan. D genes are given only for firm matches. Size tells how often a clone was seen (once, few, many) or the class of an expanded clone, and some rows leave it out.

abundance,d_gene,j_gene,v_gene,len,CDR3nt,CDR3aa
many,-,TRBJ2-5,TRBV7-6,16,TGTGCCAGCAGCTTAAACGTTCGGGAATTTCAAGAGACCCAGTACTTC,CASSLNVREFQETQYF
-,-,TRBJ2-7,TRBV5-1,15,TGCGCCAGCACCCGGGACATCGGCCTAACCTACGAGCAGTACTTC,CASTRDIGLTYEQYF
-,-,TRBJ2-5,TRBV28,15,TGTGCCAGCAGTTTTCGCAAGGGCTTGGGAGAGACCCAGTACTTC,CASSFRKGLGETQYF
many,TRBD2,TRBJ2-1,TRBV5-1,17,TGCGCCAGCAGCCCGATACGACTAGCGGGGAGCTACAATGAGCAGTTCTTC,CASSPIRLAGSYNEQFF
many,-,TRBJ2-4,TRBV20-1,14,TGCAGTGCTAGAGGGGGTCTAGCCAAAAACATTCAGTACTTC,CSARGGLAKNIQYF
many,-,TRBJ1-1,TRBV29-1,12,TGCAGCGTTGTCACAGGGATCACTGAAGCTTTCTTT,CSVVTGITEAFF
-,-,TRBJ2-1,TRBV18,12,TGTGCCAGCTCACCGGTGGCGCCAGAGCAGTTCTTC,CASSPVAPEQFF
-,-,TRBJ2-3,TRBV24-1,13,TGTGCCACCAGTGTCCGGCAACGCGATACGCAGTATTTT,CATSVRQRDTQYF
many,TRBD1,TRBJ2-7,TRBV10-3,16,TGTGCCATCAGTGAATATCACAGGGGGGTAGGATACGAGCAGTACTTC,CAISEYHRGVGYEQYF
-,-,TRBJ2-7,TRBV23-1,15,TGCGCCAGCAGTCAATCAAAACAGGCCACCTACGAGCAGTACTTC,CASSQSKQATYEQYF
many,-,TRBJ2-1,TRBV12-3/TRBV12-4,18,TGTGCCAGCATCGAGGAGACAGGCTTTACCCCCTTGGACCATGAGCAGTTCTTC,CASIEETGFTPLDHEQFF
few,-,TRBJ1-5,TRBV5-6,14,TGTGCCAGCAGCCCAAGGACTTCTTTGCAGCCCCAGCATTTT,CASSPRTSLQPQHF
many,TRBD2,TRBJ2-3,TRBV20-1,14,TGCAGTGCCACCCCTAGCGGGAGATGGGATACGCAGTATTTT,CSATPSGRWDTQYF
many,TRBD2,TRBJ2-3,TRBV12-3/TRBV12-4,15,TGTGCCAGCAGTCCGAGCGGGGGGGTCACAGATACGCAGTATTTT,CASSPSGGVTDTQYF
many,TRBD2,TRBJ2-3,TRBV6-2/TRBV6-3,23,TGTGCCAGCAGTTACTCCTTAAACCCACAGGGGCATAGCGGGGGGCCCAACACAGATACGCAGTATTTT,CASSYSLNPQGHSGGPNTDTQYF
many,-,TRBJ1-1,TRBV7-9,11,TGTGCCAGCAGCCCGACCGCTGAAGCTTTCTTT,CASSPTAEAFF
many,-,TRBJ2-3,TRBV12-3/TRBV12-4,16,TGTGCCAGCAGCCCGGGGGCGGCGCTGAGCACAGATACGCAGTATTTT,CASSPGAALSTDTQYF
many,-,TRBJ1-1,TRBV12-3/TRBV12-4,14,TGTGCCAGCAGTCAAATACAGGGAAACACTGAAGCTTTCTTT,CASSQIQGNTEAFF
many,-,TRBJ2-2,TRBV7-2,14,TGTGCCAGCACCACTCAGGGGTCTCTGAGGGAGCTGTTTTTT,CASTTQGSLRELFF
many,TRBD2,TRBJ2-7,TRBV4-1,14,TGCGCCAGCAGCCATACTAGCGCCTCCTACGAGCAGTACTTC,CASSHTSASYEQYF
many,TRBD2,TRBJ2-2,TRBV25-1,15,TGTGCCAGCAGTGAACCCGGGACTAGCACCGGGGAGCTGTTTTTT,CASSEPGTSTGELFF
many,-,TRBJ2-3,TRBV6-6,13,TGTGCCAGCAGTCCGACCCAGGGGGGTACGCAGTATTTT,CASSPTQGGTQYF
many,-,TRBJ1-5,TRBV10-3,16,TGTGCCATCAGTGAGCCGGGCCAGGGACGCGGTCAGCCCCAGCATTTT,CAISEPGQGRGQPQHF
few,-,TRBJ1-3,TRBV19,15,TGTGCCAGTAGTACCGGATCTAGCTCTGGAAACACCATATATTTT,CASSTGSSSGNTIYF
many,-,TRBJ2-1,TRBV12-3/TRBV12-4,12,TGTGCCAGCAGGCCTCAATACAATGAGCAGTTCTTC,CASRPQYNEQFF
few,-,TRBJ2-2,TRBV6-1,15,TGTGCCAGCACCGACGGGCTCGGATTCACCGGGGAGCTGTTTTTT,CASTDGLGFTGELFF
-,-,TRBJ2-1,TRBV7-9,12,TGTGCCAGCAGCTTCGAGCCGGGACCTGAGTTCTTC,CASSFEPGPEFF
few,-,TRBJ2-7,TRBV4-3,15,TGCGCCAGCAGCTCCCAAGTGGGGCCTCCCTACGAGCAGTACTTC,CASSSQVGPPYEQYF
many,-,TRBJ2-1,TRBV7-2,14,TGTGCCAGCAGCTTGGGACTCCCCCCCAATGAGCAGTTCTTC,CASSLGLPPNEQFF
-,-,TRBJ2-1,TRBV19,15,TGTGCCAGTTTTGATGGGGGGAAGACGTACAATGAGCAGTTCTTC,CASFDGGKTYNEQFF
many,TRBD2,TRBJ2-1,TRBV20-1,14,TGCAGTGCTAGAGATCCACTAGCGGGACGTGAGCAGTTCTTC,CSARDPLAGREQFF
few,-,TRBJ2-4,TRBV12-3/TRBV12-4,14,TGTGCCAGCAGTTTCCTTTTAGCCAAAAACATTCAGTACTTC,CASSFLLAKNIQYF
many,TRBD2,TRBJ2-1,TRBV6-4,15,TGTGCCAGCAGTGAGGGACTAGCGGGAGGGTATGAGCAGTTCTTC,CASSEGLAGGYEQFF
many,-,TRBJ2-4,TRBV6-5,13,TGTGCCAGCAGCACACCAGCCAAAAACATTCAGTACTTC,CASSTPAKNIQYF
-,TRBD1,TRBJ2-3,TRBV3-1,17,TGTGCCTCCTGCGAGGCCGTAGGACAGGGGGCTTCGAATACGCAGTATTTT,CASCEAVGQGASNTQYF
-,-,TRBJ2-7,TRBV11-1,19,TGTGCCAGCAGCTTATCCCCGGCTAGCTCCCCACTCTACTACTACGAGCAGTACTTC,CASSLSPASSPLYYYEQYF
many,TRBD1,TRBJ2-7,TRBV5-5,14,TGTGCCAGCAGCCGCGACAGGGGATCCTACGAGCAGTACTTC,CASSRDRGSYEQYF
-,-,TRBJ1-6,TRBV2,14,TGTGCCAGCAGTCGGGACCCCGGTAATTCACCCCTCCACTTT,CASSRDPGNSPLHF
many,TRBD1,TRBJ1-2,TRBV12-3/TRBV12-4,14,TGTGCCAGCAGTTACCGGACAGGGCGAGATGGCTACACCTTC,CASSYRTGRDGYTF
many,-,TRBJ1-1,TRBV29-1,14,TGCAGCTTGAGGGAGGGAGGATTTCACACTGAAGCTTTCTTT,CSLREGGFHTEAFF
many,-,TRBJ1-2,TRBV12-3/TRBV12-4,14,TGTGCCAGCAGACCCGGACCCCGGGTCAATGGCTACACCTTC,CASRPGPRVNGYTF
few,-,TRBJ1-1,TRBV7-9,14,TGTGCCAGCAGTTCCCGGGCCCTGAACACTGAAGCTTTCTTT,CASSSRALNTEAFF
many,TRBD1,TRBJ1-5,TRBV5-1,19,TGCGCCAGCAGCTTGGTTCCCCGGGACAGGGAGGCAGTTTGGTGGCCCCAGCATTTT,CASSLVPRDREAVWWPQHF
many,TRBD2,TRBJ2-7,TRBV6-2/TRBV6-3,16,TGTGCCAGCAGCGTTCTTGGCGGGAGCGTCTCCTACGAGCAGTACTTC,CASSVLGGSVSYEQYF
-,-,TRBJ1-1,TRBV6-1,14,TGTGCCAGCAGTGAAAGACATTGGAACACTGAAGCTTTCTTT,CASSERHWNTEAFF
many,-,TRBJ1-2,TRBV20-1,11,TGCAGTGCTAGAGGGGACTATGGCTACACCTTC,CSARGDYGYTF
few,-,TRBJ1-1,TRBV7-2,12,TGTGCCAGCAGCTTTCGTTTGGGATATACTTTCTTT,CASSFRLGYTFF
many,-,TRBJ2-3,TRBV5-1,15,TGCGCCAGCAGGCGGCCGGGGACTAGCACAGATACGCAGTATTTT,CASRRPGTSTDTQYF
few,-,TRBJ2-7,TRBV6-1,15,TGTGCCAGCAGCCGCCAACCCGGGGGCCCCTACGAGCAGTACTTC,CASSRQPGGPYEQYF
many,-,TRBJ1-5,TRBV10-3,14,TGTGCCATCAGTGAGAACCCGGGCAATCAGCCCCAGCATTTT,CAISENPGNQPQHF